The T cell receptor beta chain described here comes from a study of blood T cell repertoires in COVID-19. V lost 5 bases, J lost 2 bases, and 5 bases stayed unmatched. Germline lookup yields CDR1 GTSNPN and CDR2 SVGIG (reference sequence). CDR3 length: 13 residues. The repertoire was sequenced with immunoSEQ multiplex PCR; TCRdb's copy has only in-frame clones and lacks some. The sample yields around 230,000 clones, 84% seen once. Material: peripheral blood. The rearrangement uses TRBV30 and TRBJ2-7, with TRBD1 identical over 8 bases. This clonotype was sampled from a man aged 40-49 years who had recovered from COVID-19. CDR3: CAWVKDRAYEQYF. The CDR3 nucleotides read TGTGCCTGGGTGAAGGACAGGGCCTACGAGCAGTACTTC.